One sample yielded the 15 T cell receptor beta chains listed below, sequenced in a study of tumor-infiltrating lymphocytes in primary liver carcinoma. The researchers produced TCR beta cDNA from 450 to 600 ng total RNA with a constant-region primer. Libraries for TCR beta were built through three nested multiplex PCR rounds, which together made up a slightly modified ARM-PCR procedure. The opening two PCR rounds, nine to eleven cycles each, paired TRBV1-TRBV30 forward primers with a C-beta reverse primer. TCRdb re-analysed the multiplex PCR reads in MiXCR, keeping a single row per CDR3 protein. Here the sample spans 250,000 to 400,000 distinct CDR3 sequences, approximately 60% being singletons. Blood RNA came from unsorted whole blood; germline DNA was also extracted. Sequencing used peripheral blood. These receptor sequences come from a man aged 35-49 years with primary liver carcinoma and hepatitis B virus infection.

With respect to this clonotype: At one of its ends the junction is not consistent with the germline gene, which may arise from a read error. The chain is built from TRBV29-1 and TRBJ1-4; 9 bases fit TRBD1. The CDR3 totals 14 residues. Germline CDR1 SQVTM, CDR2 ANQGSEA. As DNA, the CDR3 is TGCGGCGTCGAAGTACAGGGGGCGGGGGAAAAACTGTTTTTT. It yields the protein CGVEVQGAGEKLFF.

This rearrangement joins TRBV5-1 to TRBJ1-2, with 9 nucleotides matching TRBD1. Trimming at V came to 5 bases and at J to 7 bases, leaving 12 bases not matched to a gene. The CDR3 is made up of 15 amino acids. Germline V gives CDR1 SGHRS, CDR2 YFSETQ. Here the CDR3 DNA reads TGCGCCAGCAGGCTGGACAGGGGAGCCCGGGCTGGCTACACCTTC. This translates into CASRLDRGARAGYTF.

Worth noting for this clonotype: A read error may be the cause here, since a much bigger clone is one base away. The conserved phenylalanine or tryptophan is not found at the CDR3 terminus, so this likely reflects a read error. The chain employs TRBV5-6 and TRBJ2-1; D remains ambiguous. Trimming took off 2 bases at V and 4 bases at J, with 4 bases between the two ends. CDR1 is SGHDT and CDR2 is YYEEEE in the germline V gene. The CDR3 extends over 12 amino acids. The CDR3 sequence is CASSLEYNEQFL. CDR3 in DNA: TGTGCCAGCAGCTTAGAATACAATGAGCAGTTCCTC.

This clonotype was counted a few times. The chain joins TRBV5-6 to TRBJ2-1; 8 bases are a match to TRBD1. V was pared by 4 bases and J by 10 bases, with 13 bases of the junction left unmatched. This CDR3 contains 15 residues. Germline V gene sequence: CDR1 SGHDT, CDR2 YYEEEE. This CDR3 is CASSPVSGQVGEQFF. CDR3 coding DNA: TGTGCCAGCAGCCCAGTCTCGGGACAGGTTGGCGAGCAGTTCTTC. Full variable domain (remainder filled in from reference TRBV5-6 and TRBJ2-1): DAGVTQSPTHLIKTRGQQVTLRCSPKSGHDTVSWYQQALGQGPQFIFQYYEEEERQRGNFPDRFSGHQFPNYSSELNVNALLLGDSALYLCASSPVSGQVGEQFFGPGTRLTVL.

Comments on this clonotype: A single base separates this from a much larger clone, so it may be a read error. The final CDR3 position lacks the conserved phenylalanine or tryptophan, pointing to a likely read error. The V gene is TRBV29-1, the J gene TRBJ1-1; perhaps TRBD1 as D (5 bases). The germline CDR1 and CDR2 sequences are SQVTM and ANQGSEA. Trimming pared 7 bases from V and 3 bases from J, leaving 12 bases between. This CDR3 comprises 12 residues. CDR3 protein: CSAQLGDTEAFL. DNA of the CDR3: TGCAGCGCCCAGTTGGGGGACACTGAAGCTTTCCTT.

To note about this clonotype: A much bigger clone sits one base away, suggesting this may be a read error. The chain recombines TRBV10-3 with TRBJ2-1; D unresolved. The CDR3 is made up of 14 amino acids. Trimming shortened V by 6 bases and J by 5 bases, and 14 bases separated the two germline ends. The germline gives CDR1 ENHRY, CDR2 SYGVKD. This CDR3 is CAIRERTSDNEQFF. The CDR3 coding sequence is TGTGCCATCAGAGAACGGACGTCAGACAATGAGCAGTTCTTC.

Note on this clonotype: A much larger clone differs by one base, so this may be a read error. V usage is TRBV6-1 and J usage is TRBJ2-3; TRBD2 aligns across 10 bases. V shed 5 bases and J 4 bases; nucleotides not matched to a gene: 6. The CDR3 runs to 15 residues. Germline values: CDR1 MNHNS, CDR2 SASEGT. CDR3 coding DNA: TGTGCCAGCAGTTTGGAACTAGCGGGGCCAGATACGCAGTATTTT. Its protein is CASSLELAGPDTQYF.

The sample holds many counts of this clonotype. The J gene is TRBJ2-7, the V gene TRBV7-9, with 11 positions matching TRBD2. The V segment lost 1 base and the J segment 3 bases; nucleotides outside the gene matches: 8. CDR1 and CDR2 from the germline V gene are SEHNR and FQNEAQ (reference sequence). This CDR3 has 17 residues. CDR3 sequence reads: CASSLGSGTSGGYEQYF. The CDR3 DNA reads TGTGCCAGCAGCTTAGGGTCCGGGACTAGCGGAGGCTACGAGCAGTACTTC.

In the case of this clonotype: Germline and junction disagree at one end, which may indicate a read error. V usage is TRBV6-2 or TRBV6-3 and J usage is TRBJ1-2, with 11 positions matching TRBD1. The V gene's germline CDR1 is MNHEY and CDR2 SVGEGT. This CDR3 is built from 14 residues. The CDR3: CASSRLGQGDSYAF. DNA of the CDR3: TGTGCTAGCAGTCGCCTGGGACAGGGGGATAGCTACGCCTTC.

At least ten counts were recorded for this clonotype. The rearrangement links TRBV4-3 to TRBJ2-3, with TRBD2 identical over 7 bases. J was trimmed by 5 bases and V by 3 bases; bases with no gene match: 14. The CDR3 spans 17 residues. The germline gives CDR1 LGHNA, CDR2 YSLEER. CDR3 sequence (DNA): TGCGCCAGCAGCCACGACCCGAGGGCGGGAGCAGGAGATACGCAGTATTTT. Translating gives CASSHDPRAGAGDTQYF.

For this clonotype: A read error is possible here, since a much larger clone lies one base away. This chain links TRBV29-1 with TRBJ1-2, with D unresolved. This CDR3 has 11 residues. Germline V gives CDR1 SQVTM, CDR2 ANQGSEA. Trimming took off 7 bases at V and 8 bases at J, with 14 bases between the two ends. The CDR3 sequence: CSDRDLGGYTF. In DNA form, the CDR3 reads TGCAGCGATAGAGATTTGGGGGGCTACACCTTC.

The CDR3 loop reads CASRFGEGTYEQYF. The CDR3 DNA sequence: TGCGCCAGCAGATTTGGGGAGGGGACCTACGAGCAGTACTTC. This chain links TRBV5-1 with TRBJ2-7, with 7 bases aligning to TRBD2. Germline trimming cut 5 bases from V and 2 bases from J; bases unmatched to any gene: 7. Germline values: CDR1 SGHRS, CDR2 YFSETQ. CDR3 length: 14 residues.

This clonotype was picked up one time. This may stem from a read error, because a much larger clone lies one nucleotide away. This CDR3 fails to terminate in the conserved phenylalanine or tryptophan, so it likely reflects a read error. The chain carries TRBV10-3 and TRBJ2-2, with TRBD2 matching over 13 bases. This CDR3 has 17 amino acids. The germline gives CDR1 ENHRY, CDR2 SYGVKD. The CDR3 sequence: CAISETGTSGTTWELFL. The CDR3, as DNA: TGTGCCATCAGTGAGACCGGGACTAGCGGGACCACCTGGGAGCTGTTTCTT.

In the case of this clonotype: The conserved closing phenylalanine or tryptophan is absent in this CDR3, likely reflecting a read error. V is TRBV6-5 and J is TRBJ2-7; 9 bases are a match to TRBD2. The V segment lost 4 bases and the J segment 0 bases; nucleotides outside the gene matches: 10. In germline, CDR1 is MNHEY, CDR2 SVGAGI. This CDR3 is 17 amino acids long. In DNA form, the CDR3 reads TGTGCCAGCAGTTGGCTAGCGGGAACCCAAAGCTCCTACGAGCAGTACCTC. Protein: CASSWLAGTQSSYEQYL.

Ten or more counts support this clonotype. V is TRBV11-1 and J is TRBJ2-1; D possibly corresponds to TRBD1 (6 bases). V lost 4 bases and J 0 bases, leaving 10 bases between the germline ends. Per the germline V gene, CDR1 is SGHAT and CDR2 is FQDESV (reference sequence). The CDR3 is 15 amino acids. CDR3 bases: TGTGCCAGCAGCTCCCAGGGGAGCTCCTACAATGAGCAGTTCTTC. Translated: CASSSQGSSYNEQFF. The full variable domain, completed using reference TRBV11-1 and TRBJ2-1, is EAEVAQSPRYKITEKSQAVAFWCDPISGHATLYWYRQILGQGPELLVQFQDESVVDDSQLPKDRFSAERLKGVDSTLKIQPAELGDSAMYLCASSSQGSSYNEQFFGPGTRLTVL.